This TCR beta chain was sequenced for a study of blood T cells in healthy people across ages (dated by TCRdb to 2013 to 2016). As for the study more broadly: In model experiments, template switching captured about one uniquely barcoded TCR beta cDNA molecule for every two T cells. Donors were grouped into four age groups: young (average about 15 years), middle-aged (39), aged (about 60) and long-lived (just over 80). Two additional independent replicas of 1 million unique cDNA reads from the same blood draw were analyzed for two donors (one aged 18 to 29 and one aged 80 or older). The study measured age-related changes in TCR beta repertoire diversity using deep sequencing normalized with unique cDNA molecular identifiers. To avoid experimental bias, donors of different ages were spread randomly across the sequencing lanes.

Systemically healthy Caucasian individuals from Russia, 35 to 40 in total and aged about 6 to 95 years, were included as donors. Approximately 11 milliliters of peripheral blood were drawn from each donor into EDTA-treated Vacutainer tubes. Ficoll-Paque density-gradient centrifugation was used to isolate PBMCs, with at least 6 million per sample. Total RNA, at least 6 micrograms per sample, was extracted from PBMCs with Trizol reagent. For every donor, flow cytometry on a PBMC aliquot measured the percentage of naive CD45RAhigh/CD27high T cells. Deletion took 10 bases off V and 0 bases off J, with a span of 10 bases between the germline ends. Including cysteine and phenylalanine, the CDR3 has 13 amino acids. The only DNA kept is the CDR3, 39 bases in frame from the first base. Worth noting for this clonotype: Its recognized antigen is unknown. No much larger clonotype is one base removed from it; base qualities were not supplied.

What the authors observed across the whole study: Donor CMV infection status was unknown, potentially confounding age-related changes in expanded clonotypes. Compared with the aged group, the long-lived group had more naive CD4+ T cells, fewer expanded clones and increased TCR diversity, a pattern suggesting age selection. As age increased, observed TCR beta diversity per million T cells dropped in a roughly linear way, and a significant reduction was already evident by age 40. Since profiling was done on bulk unsorted PBMCs, naive and antigen-experienced compartments could not be conclusively compared. A strong correlation was found between observed TCR beta diversity and the percentage of naive T cells measured by flow cytometry. Total diversity estimates from one million sequenced T cells were considered lower bounds and underestimates.

Library preparation employed 5' RACE. The instrument was an Illumina HiSeq 2500. A second PCR of 7 to 11 cycles was performed with a sample-barcoded 5' primer and a J-beta primer mix. A unique molecular identifier was introduced onto each TCR beta cDNA molecule by a template-switch 5' adaptor carrying 12 random nucleotides. Each sample yielded at least 3 million CDR3-containing paired-end reads. The Mint cDNA synthesis kit, primed by a TRBC-specific oligonucleotide, was used to synthesize first-strand cDNA from all RNA. After uracil-DNA glycosylase treatment, a first 18-cycle PCR used universal primers M1SS and BC2_uni_R on all cDNA. Under the source paper's analysis protocol: Each sample was normalized by randomly selecting 1 million high-quality reads, each carrying a distinct molecular identifier. Instead of being binned into consensus sequences, reads with shared molecular identifiers were discarded. MiTCR, run with a Q25 quality threshold and the strictest error-elimination algorithm, handled CDR3 identification, clonotype clustering and error correction. Lower-bound total TCR beta diversity was estimated with a nonparametric unseen species model using Euler transformation. Using fastp trimming at Q25 and MiXCR clonotype assembly, TCRdb reanalyzed the public sequencing data and kept in-frame beta chains. Rows with one shared CDR3 protein collapse into an entry with the most common genes and DNA. Clone size and V and J calls follow TCRdb, not the original study. The sample table contains hundreds of thousands of distinct CDR3 sequences; only one count was recorded for approximately 22% of them. The top ten clonotypes cover approximately 20% of the sample.

The clonotype originates from a man aged 70 or older in good health. The sequence is built from TRBV12-3 or TRBV12-4 and TRBJ2-1; TRBD1 might be the D gene, on 5 matching bases. The sample consisted of blood. The CDR3 protein: CATRDSSYNEQFF. The DNA sequence is TGTGCCACCCGTGACAGCTCCTACAATGAGCAGTTCTTC.